This T cell receptor (beta chain) appears in the sequencing data of a study of blood T cell repertoires in COVID-19. Sequencing was performed with immunoSEQ multiplex PCR; in TCRdb, only in-frame clones are kept and a portion is missing. The sample includes some 250,000 clones, around nine tenths of them seen just once. Germline CDR1 is SGHRS and CDR2 is YFSETQ. The CDR3 totals 15 residues. Between the trimmed V and J ends, which lost 4 bases and 4 bases, there was a span of 18 bases. Clinical history as reported by participants underpinned cohort assignment. Recovered status in Cohort 3 required two negative PCRs, clearance, or symptom resolution.

Sequencing was performed on PBMCs or T cells enriched from blood (not recorded which). The rearrangement links TRBV5-1 to TRBJ2-7; D ambiguous. This clonotype was sampled from a man aged 35 to 55 who had recovered from COVID-19. This chain's CDR3 is CASSPEPGPSYEQYF. DNA for the CDR3: TGCGCCAGCAGCCCTGAGCCGGGTCCCTCGTACGAGCAGTACTTC.